Included here is one TCR beta chain sequence, with context. What it binds is not known. The donors were in the approximately 120-subject validation cohort; that cohort was separate from the approximately 700-subject first cohort. These data belong to a study of cytomegalovirus exposure and HLA in healthy donors. Data came from immunoSEQ multiplex PCR; TCRdb stores just in-frame clones and leaves some out. Found here are some 56,000 clones, around 93% of them singletons; the top ten hold more than 1.5%. CDR1 SGHTA and CDR2 FQGTGA come from the germline V gene. This CDR3 comprises 17 residues. V lost 3 bases and J lost 2; bases outside the gene matches: 6. Overall study findings and caveats: Later, an analysis found that TCR clusters from the first cohort tended to co-occur in the roughly 120 validation repertoires. The investigators catalogued 150 to 200 TCR beta chains as cytomegalovirus-associated. Using the classifier, cytomegalovirus status was reportedly diagnosed with high specificity and sensitivity.

The sequencing input was PBMCs. The clonotype comes from a woman in her late teens or twenties in good health and CMV-seropositive. This sequence joins TRBV7-3 and TRBJ2-3, with 12 nucleotides matching TRBD2. CDR3 in amino acids: CASSLGTSGPYTDTQYF. The CDR3, as DNA: TGTGCCAGCAGCTTGGGGACTAGCGGGCCCTACACAGATACGCAGTATTTT.